Described below is a single TCR beta chain sequence and its context. The sample originates from a study of blood T cell repertoires in COVID-19. About the study: PBMCs, B-cell-depleted T cells, or T cells were the source of the cDNA or gDNA that made up the material.

Generated by immunoSEQ multiplex PCR, the TCRdb table keeps only in-frame clones and is missing some. The data hold approximately 150,000 clones, with roughly 80% observed a single time. Germline V CDR1 and CDR2: SNHLY, FYNNEI. The trim removed 7 bases at V and 3 bases at J, leaving 5 bases unmatched. The CDR3 runs 13 residues. The chain recombines TRBV2 with TRBJ1-1; TRBD1 matches at 7 bases. The specimen sequenced was peripheral blood. The receptor's source is a human donor in a cohort sampled during active COVID-19. The CDR3 nucleotides are TGTGCCAGCACCCCAGACAGGGACACTGAAGCTTTCTTT. It encodes CASTPDRDTEAFF. Full variable domain (remainder filled in from reference TRBV2 and TRBJ1-1): EPEVTQTPSHQVTQMGQEVILRCVPISNHLYFYWYRQILGQKVEFLVSFYNNEISEKSEIFDDQFSVERPDGSNFTLKIRSTKLEDSAMYFCASTPDRDTEAFFGQGTRLTVV.